This TCR beta chain emerged from a study of long-term antiretroviral therapy in people with HIV (dated by TCRdb to about 2022). General notes on the study: The earliest samples were collected roughly a decade before the 2015 WHO recommendation for immediate ART, at a time when ART was usually postponed until CD4 counts fell. This retrospective serial study examined whether starting ART and sustained HIV suppression were associated with changes in the composition and diversity of the TRB repertoire in peripheral blood. From some 30 adults with confirmed HIV infection, the cohort provided 192 cryopreserved PBMC samples, gathered serially across a mean of about six years (range 1-12). Among the 30 or so participants with HIV, about 11 were female. No cross-contamination during QIAcube processing turned up in test extractions that ran a monoclonal T-cell line alongside some 34 polyclonal samples. Summary of the overall study and its limitations: Because PBMC availability was limited, only the TCR beta chain was sequenced, with no alpha chain pairing. Because pre-ART samples had limited cell numbers, unsorted PBMC were profiled rather than sorted CD4+ and CD8+ T cells. Expanded TRB clones identified before ART initiation dominated the repertoire across all time points, though the dominance fluctuated and decreased in many PLHIV after ART. A significant increase in TRB diversity was found to be associated with ART initiation, although TRB diversity was observed to remain significantly below that of transplant donor controls even after long-term ART. The samples span the years 2004 to 2017, and the ART regimens used at that time may not be as effective as current regimens. Inferences about post-ART repertoire changes were limited because no data were available on ART adherence, viral resistance or therapy changes. CDR3 length ranges in HIV repertoires were narrower than in controls, and network structure suggested an antigen-experienced repertoire with only a slight naive shift after ART.

At the junction V is shortened by 2 bases and J by 6 bases, with 13 bases in between. CDR1 MNHNS and CDR2 SASEGT were looked up in the germline V gene. Including cysteine and phenylalanine, the CDR3 has 14 amino acids. The sequence is cut down to CDR3 DNA, 42 bases in frame from base 1. The immunoSEQ hsTCRB v3.0 assay was used at survey level resolution for TRB variable region sequencing. The targeted TRB sequencing depth was about 40,000-55,000 T-cell genomes per sample. Pooled TRB libraries were sequenced on an Illumina MiSeq with a v3 150-cycle kit. The authors processed their data as follows. Repertoire analysis was run in R within a reproducible Nextflow workflow that covered QC, data transformation and analysis. LymphoSeq2, an R package for exploring AIRR-Seq data, was used to implement the custom analyses. A handful of samples that yielded fewer than 5000 total TRB sequences were excluded, so that approximately 170 HIV repertoires were analyzed. Among the roughly 200 retained HIV repertoires, about 59 were collected before ART initiation and about 130 were collected after ART initiation. Repertoires were downsampled to 5000 TRB nucleotide sequences, with summary statistics averaged over 100 downsampling iterations. TRB sequences were retained for analysis only if CDR3 regions of at least seven amino acids were present. Diversity was measured with a Shannon entropy-derived clonality score and the Gini coefficient. Repertoire networks linked the top 5000 CDR3 amino acid sequences whenever two sequences differed by an edit distance of one. For TRB CDR3 amino acid sequences, GLIPH2 was used to predict antigen specificity groups and MHC restriction. Known CMV, EBV, HIV or tissue antigen associations were flagged by matching CDR3 amino acid sequences against VDJdb and McPAS-TCR. Pre-ART, post-ART and control groups were compared with Wilcoxon signed-rank tests and Holm-Bonferroni correction. TCRdb mirrors the immuneACCESS table, restricted to in-frame sequences. Some clones are absent from its copies; in checked studies, under half trace to an unresolved V gene, and the reason for the others is unknown. The DNA gave D and trimming, while V, J and clone size come from that table. The sample yields some 26,000 clones; around four fifths were counted once. Clones ranked in the top ten supply about 11% of the sample.

Inclusion was restricted to participants for whom at least one PBMC sample before ART initiation and at least two post-ART samples were available. Every participant with HIV received treatment in the United States of America. Before DNA extraction, cryopreserved samples of roughly 0.9-11 million PBMC were thawed and then washed. At the time of the earliest PBMC sample, participants with HIV were aged between about 23 and 54 years. Per participant, PBMC samples came from 1-4 timepoints prior to ART initiation and 2-8 timepoints following ART initiation, for a median of 7 samples. Serial HIV viral load, CD4+ T-cell count, ART history and demographic data were obtained for every participant. Genomic DNA was extracted from unsorted PBMC with a Qiagen kit on a QIAcube, with processing performed in batches of 12 samples. Comment on this clone: Which antigen it targets is not known. Base qualities were left out, and no much larger clone turns up one base away.

This sequence uses TRBV6-1 and TRBJ1-2; TRBD1 is possibly the D segment (5 matching bases). The material was unsorted PBMCs, obtained 1.1 years before starting antiretroviral therapy. This clonotype was obtained from a middle-aged woman with HIV. The DNA reads as follows: TGTGCCAGCAGTGAACAAGGGGTCCCGCATGGCTACACCTTC. Its coded protein is CASSEQGVPHGYTF.